A selection of T cell receptor beta chains follows, all from one sample in a study of cytomegalovirus exposure and HLA in healthy donors. The table came from immunoSEQ multiplex PCR; TCRdb's copy has only in-frame clones and leaves some out. The ten top clones account for around 3.4%, within a sample of roughly 100,000 clones. The sample comprised PBMCs. These receptors were taken from a woman in her 30s in good health and CMV-seronegative. Each CDR3 is given with its conserved first and last residue. The D gene is left open where the match is weak.

j_call v_call d_call cdr3_aa cdr3_nt
TRBJ2-3 TRBV7-9 NA CASSSGSTASTDTQYF TGTGCCAGCAGCTCAGGGTCCACAGCCAGCACAGATACGCAGTATTTT
TRBJ2-1 TRBV28 TRBD2 CASSWIRGGRADEQFF TGTGCCAGCAGTTGGATTCGAGGCGGGAGGGCGGATGAGCAGTTCTTC
TRBJ1-5 TRBV27 TRBD1 CASRTGGPFSNQPQHF TGTGCCAGCCGGACAGGGGGCCCTTTTAGCAATCAGCCCCAGCATTTT
TRBJ1-1 TRBV28 NA CASSLYLGARVNTEAFF TGTGCCAGCAGTTTATATTTGGGGGCTAGGGTGAACACTGAAGCTTTCTTT
TRBJ1-4 TRBV5-6 NA CASSDLGRATNEKLFF TGTGCCAGCAGCGACCTCGGGAGGGCAACTAATGAAAAACTGTTTTTT
TRBJ1-2 TRBV27 TRBD1 CASGGQGAANYGYTF TGTGCCAGCGGGGGACAGGGGGCGGCTAACTATGGCTACACCTTC
TRBJ1-1 TRBV5-4 NA CASSLEGHNGYTEAFF TGTGCCAGCAGCCTGGAGGGGCACAATGGGTACACTGAAGCTTTCTTT
TRBJ2-2 TRBV11-3 NA CASSRTHTGELFF TGTGCCAGCAGCCGGACACACACCGGGGAGCTGTTTTTT
TRBJ2-7 TRBV7-2 TRBD1 CASSTTGGAKEQYF TGTGCCAGCAGCACGACAGGGGGCGCGAAGGAGCAGTACTTC
TRBJ1-4 TRBV15 NA CATSSGAPGRSNEKLFF TGTGCCACCAGCAGTGGAGCTCCCGGGAGATCTAATGAAAAACTGTTTTTT
TRBJ1-5 TRBV19 NA CASQYRENNQPQHF TGTGCCAGTCAGTACAGGGAAAACAATCAGCCCCAGCATTTT
TRBJ1-4 TRBV5-8 TRBD1 CASSSGQGAQNEKLFF TGTGCCAGCAGCTCGGGTCAGGGGGCGCAAAACGAAAAACTGTTTTTT
TRBJ1-2 TRBV19 NA CASSIVLAYGYTF TGTGCCAGTAGTATAGTCTTGGCCTATGGCTACACCTTC
TRBJ2-7 TRBV11-1 TRBD2 CASSKREAYEQYF TGTGCCAGCAGCAAGCGGGAGGCCTACGAGCAGTACTTC
TRBJ1-1 TRBV7-6 TRBD1 CASSSTGLNTEAFF TGTGCCAGCAGCTCGACAGGGCTGAACACTGAAGCTTTCTTT
TRBJ1-2 TRBV21-1 NA CASSKASTGLGYGYTF TGTGCCAGCAGCAAAGCAAGTACAGGGCTGGGCTATGGCTACACCTTC
TRBJ1-1 TRBV2 TRBD1 CASARDRDYTEAFF TGTGCCAGCGCAAGGGACAGGGACTACACTGAAGCTTTCTTT
TRBJ2-1 TRBV7-9 NA CASSSLTGYSAEQFF TGTGCCAGCAGCTCTTTGACAGGATATAGCGCTGAGCAGTTCTTC
TRBJ1-1 TRBV7-8 NA CASSATGVLNTEAFF TGTGCCAGCAGCGCGACAGGAGTATTGAACACTGAAGCTTTCTTT
TRBJ1-2 TRBV6-6 TRBD1 CASSYHPTGSEGGYTF TGTGCCAGCAGTTACCACCCGACAGGGTCGGAGGGTGGCTACACCTTC
TRBJ1-6 TRBV4-2 NA CASSQDYGSPLHF TGTGCCAGCAGCCAAGATTACGGTTCACCCCTCCACTTT
TRBJ2-5 TRBV15 NA CATSSRGAQYF TGTGCCACCAGCAGCAGGGGAGCCCAGTACTTC
TRBJ1-1 TRBV9 NA CASSVGFGRGTAEAFF TGTGCCAGCAGCGTAGGGTTTGGACGGGGTACCGCTGAAGCTTTCTTT
TRBJ2-3 TRBV5-1 NA CASSHHISGNTDTQYF TGCGCCAGCAGCCACCACATATCGGGGAACACAGATACGCAGTATTTT
TRBJ2-7 TRBV9 TRBD1 CASSDRDRPYEQYF TGTGCCAGCAGCGACCGGGACAGACCTTACGAGCAGTACTTC
TRBJ2-7 TRBV11-3 NA CASSSDRDEQYF TGTGCCAGCAGCTCTGATCGGGACGAGCAGTACTTC
TRBJ1-6 TRBV27 NA CASSFTGRAPLHF TGTGCCAGCAGTTTTACAGGGAGGGCTCCCCTCCACTTT
TRBJ2-3 TRBV19 TRBD2 CASSQGLAGGTDTQYF TGTGCCAGTAGTCAGGGACTAGCGGGGGGCACAGATACGCAGTATTTT
TRBJ1-5 TRBV9 NA CASSVEDSNQPQHF TGTGCCAGCAGCGTTGAGGATAGCAATCAGCCCCAGCATTTT
TRBJ1-1 TRBV5-4 TRBD1 CAMGTGVNTEAFF TGTGCCATGGGGACAGGGGTGAACACTGAAGCTTTCTTT
TRBJ2-2 TRBV6-4 NA CASSDTGETGELFF TGTGCCAGCAGCGATACGGGTGAAACCGGGGAGCTGTTTTTT
TRBJ1-5 TRBV27 TRBD1 CASSFTGGSGQPQHF TGTGCCAGCAGTTTCACAGGGGGATCGGGTCAGCCCCAGCATTTT
TRBJ2-7 TRBV4-1 TRBD2 CASSPEGLAAYEQYF TGCGCCAGCAGCCCTGAGGGACTAGCGGCCTACGAGCAGTACTTC
TRBJ2-1 TRBV28 TRBD1 CASSQPGQGKHNEQFF TGTGCCAGCAGTCAGCCGGGACAGGGGAAACACAATGAGCAGTTCTTC
TRBJ1-3 TRBV18 NA CASHPRGTGNTIYF TGTGCCAGCCATCCACGGGGAACTGGAAACACCATATATTTT
TRBJ1-1 TRBV7-9 NA CASSLASDTEAFF TGTGCCAGCAGCTTAGCCTCAGACACTGAAGCTTTCTTT
TRBJ1-1 TRBV5-4 TRBD1 CASSLGTGVRNTEAFF TGTGCCAGCAGCTTAGGGACAGGGGTTAGGAACACTGAAGCTTTCTTT
TRBJ1-5 TRBV5-6 NA CASSLQGGNQPQHF TGTGCCAGCAGCTTACAGGGTGGCAATCAGCCCCAGCATTTT
TRBJ1-1 TRBV27 NA CASSPPGTNTEAFF TGTGCCAGCAGTCCGCCGGGAACGAACACTGAAGCTTTCTTT
TRBJ2-7 TRBV4-1 TRBD1 CASSQWNRDRGSEQYF TGCGCCAGCAGCCAATGGAATCGGGACAGGGGATCCGAGCAGTACTTC
TRBJ1-1 TRBV6-1 NA CASSEAGAFF TGTGCCAGCAGTGAGGCGGGGGCTTTCTTT
TRBJ2-5 TRBV4-2 TRBD2 CASSQTAGEETQYF TGTGCCAGCAGCCAAACTGCGGGAGAAGAGACCCAGTACTTC
TRBJ1-5 TRBV10-1 TRBD1 CASSETGGQPQHF TGCGCCAGCAGTGAGACAGGGGGGCAGCCCCAGCATTTT
TRBJ1-6 TRBV7-9 TRBD1 CASKSGTGGDSPLHF TGTGCCAGCAAATCCGGGACAGGGGGAGATTCACCCCTCCACTTT